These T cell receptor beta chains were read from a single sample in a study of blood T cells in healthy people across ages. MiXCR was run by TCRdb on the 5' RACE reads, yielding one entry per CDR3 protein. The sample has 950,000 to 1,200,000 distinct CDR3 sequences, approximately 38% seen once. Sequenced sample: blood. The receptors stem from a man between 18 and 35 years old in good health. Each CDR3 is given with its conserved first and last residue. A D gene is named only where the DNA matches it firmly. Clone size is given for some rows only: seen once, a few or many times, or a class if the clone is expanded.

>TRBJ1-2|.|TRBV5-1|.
TGCGCCAGCAGCTTGGCCGGCATCAGCAGGGAAGGAAATGGCTACACCTTC
CASSLAGISREGNGYTF
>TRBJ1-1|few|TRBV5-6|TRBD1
TGTGCCAGCAGCCGGACAGGCAAAGCTTTCTTT
CASSRTGKAFF
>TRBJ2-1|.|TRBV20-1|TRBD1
TGCAGTGCTGAGGGGACAGGGGCCAGTGAGCAGTTCTTC
CSAEGTGASEQFF
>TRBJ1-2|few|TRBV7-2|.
TGTGCCAGCACCCTTCCGGGCTCCTCCTATGGCTACACCTTC
CASTLPGSSYGYTF
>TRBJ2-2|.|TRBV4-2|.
TGTGCCAGCAGCCAGAAGGGGTCTAGTTTCGGGGAGCTGTTTTTT
CASSQKGSSFGELFF
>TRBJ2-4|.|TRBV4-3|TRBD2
TGCGCCAGCAGCCCGGCGGGAGTGGGCAAAAACATTCAGTACTTC
CASSPAGVGKNIQYF
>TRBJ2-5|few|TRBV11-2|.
TGTGCCAGCAGCAAACCTACGGGGGCGCGTCAAGAGACCCAGTACTTC
CASSKPTGARQETQYF
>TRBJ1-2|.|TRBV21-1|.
TGTGCCAGCAGCAAAGCGCCCCCGACGGAAGCCTATGGCTACACCTTC
CASSKAPPTEAYGYTF
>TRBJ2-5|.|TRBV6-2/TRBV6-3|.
TGTGCCAGCAGAGACCGCGTTACAGGTGTAAGGCAGTACTTC
CASRDRVTGVRQYF
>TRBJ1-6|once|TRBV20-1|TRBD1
TGCAGGGGGACAGGGAGCGCGAATTCGCCCCTCCACTTT
CRGTGSANSPLHF